This TCR beta chain originates from a study of CD8 T cells in ankylosing spondylitis. Findings and caveats of the study: What appeared characteristic of ankylosing spondylitis blood was a TCR beta motif of 7 or 8 highly homologous variants. The study looked at matched synovial fluid samples from ankylosing spondylitis patients. Disease-linked clones were reported to be significantly enriched there.

For TCR beta, libraries came from quantitative 5'-RACE with molecular barcodes. TCRdb reanalysed the 5' RACE reads using MiXCR and keeps one entry per CDR3 protein. The sample holds around 390,000 distinct CDR3 sequences, about 20% seen once. The table lists this clonotype with many counts. Its antigen remains unidentified. The CDR3 length is 15 residues. Trimming cost V 3 bases and J 1 base, with 11 bases left between them. The source material was blood, either unsorted or a sorted T cell fraction (not recorded which). The receptor's source is a male donor with ankylosing spondylitis. V is TRBV12-3 or TRBV12-4 and J is TRBJ2-3; no reliable D call. Here the CDR3 DNA reads TGTGCCAGCAGTTTTGTGTTACATCGCACAGATACGCAGTATTTT. It yields the protein CASSFVLHRTDTQYF.